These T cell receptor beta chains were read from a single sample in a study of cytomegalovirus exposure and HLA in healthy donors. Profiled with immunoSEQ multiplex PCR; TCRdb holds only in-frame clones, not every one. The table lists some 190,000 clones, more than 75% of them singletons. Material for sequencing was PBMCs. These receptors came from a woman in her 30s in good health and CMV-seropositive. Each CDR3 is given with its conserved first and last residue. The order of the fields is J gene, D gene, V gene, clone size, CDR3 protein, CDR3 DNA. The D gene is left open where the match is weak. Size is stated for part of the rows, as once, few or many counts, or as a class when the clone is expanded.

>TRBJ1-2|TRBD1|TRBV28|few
CASSVGGTGGTYGYTF
TGTGCCAGCTCCGTGGGGGGGACAGGGGGCACCTATGGCTACACCTTC
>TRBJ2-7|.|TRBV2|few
CASSKDYEQYF
TGTGCCAGCAGTAAGGACTACGAGCAGTACTTC
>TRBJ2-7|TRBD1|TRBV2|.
CASTGQEDLYEQYF
TGTGCCAGCACCGGACAGGAGGACCTCTACGAGCAGTACTTC
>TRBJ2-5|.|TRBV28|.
CASSLLLKTQYF
TGTGCCAGCAGTTTATTGTTAAAGACCCAGTACTTC
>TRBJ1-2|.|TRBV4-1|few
CASSQEGDRYTF
TGCGCCAGCAGCCAAGAAGGGGATCGCTACACCTTC
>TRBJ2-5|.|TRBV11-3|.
CASRAGYGETQYF
TGTGCCAGCAGGGCAGGGTACGGGGAGACCCAGTACTTC
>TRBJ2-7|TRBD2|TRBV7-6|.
CASSLGPGGSSYEQYF
TGTGCCAGCAGCTTAGGTCCCGGGGGGTCCTCCTACGAGCAGTACTTC
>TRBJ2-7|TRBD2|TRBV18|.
CASSPRGGTWEQYF
TGTGCCAGCTCACCGCGGGGAGGGACGTGGGAGCAGTACTTC
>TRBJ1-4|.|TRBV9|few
CASSVTSGTASEKLFF
TGTGCCAGCAGCGTAACCTCGGGAACAGCAAGTGAAAAACTGTTTTTT
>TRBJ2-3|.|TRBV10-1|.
CASSESARGDTQYF
TGCGCCAGCAGTGAGTCGGCCCGGGGAGATACGCAGTATTTT
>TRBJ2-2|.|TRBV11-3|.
CASSPGGWLDLTGELFF
TGTGCCAGCAGCCCCGGCGGGTGGTTGGACCTTACCGGGGAGCTGTTTTTT
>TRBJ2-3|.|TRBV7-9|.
CASSPGEAQYF
TGTGCCAGCAGCCCCGGCGAGGCGCAGTATTTT
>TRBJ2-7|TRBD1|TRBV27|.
CASSLGTGSYEQYF
TGTGCCAGCAGCCTCGGGACAGGGTCATACGAGCAGTACTTC
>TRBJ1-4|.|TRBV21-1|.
CASSKDDREKISTNEKLFF
TGTGCCAGCAGCAAAGACGACAGGGAGAAGATAAGTACTAATGAAAAACTGTTTTTT
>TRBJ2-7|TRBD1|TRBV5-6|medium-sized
CASSLGQGAYEQYF
TGTGCCAGCAGCTTGGGGCAGGGGGCCTACGAGCAGTACTTC
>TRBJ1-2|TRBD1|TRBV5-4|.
CASSPLIRGRGYGYTF
TGTGCCAGCAGCCCACTTATAAGGGGCAGGGGGTATGGCTACACCTTC
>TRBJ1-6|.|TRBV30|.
CAWSSGENSPLHF
TGTGCCTGGAGTTCAGGGGAGAATTCACCCCTCCACTTT
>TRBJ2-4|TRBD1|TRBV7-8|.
CASSPSGGGNIQYF
TGTGCCAGCTCTCCTTCAGGGGGCGGGAACATTCAGTACTTC
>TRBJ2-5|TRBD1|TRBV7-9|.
CASSLGSNPRQGSGETQYF
TGTGCCAGCAGCTTAGGATCGAACCCCCGACAGGGGTCTGGGGAGACCCAGTACTTC
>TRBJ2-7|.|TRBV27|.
CASSLQAMYEQYF
TGTGCCAGCAGTTTACAAGCGATGTACGAGCAGTACTTC
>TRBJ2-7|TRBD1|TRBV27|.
CASSNRGRHEQYF
TGTGCCAGCAGCAACAGGGGGAGGCACGAGCAGTACTTC
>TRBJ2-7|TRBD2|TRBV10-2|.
CASSDRGGRSYEQYF
TGCGCCAGCAGCGATCGGGGGGGACGGTCCTACGAGCAGTACTTC
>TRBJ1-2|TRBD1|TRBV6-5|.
CASSEDRGTNGYTF
TGTGCCAGCAGTGAGGACAGGGGGACGAATGGCTACACCTTC
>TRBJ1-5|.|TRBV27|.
CASTDSPNQPQHF
TGTGCCAGCACCGACAGTCCCAATCAGCCCCAGCATTTT
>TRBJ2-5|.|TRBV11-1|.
CASSSEVDRQETQYF
TGTGCCAGCAGCTCAGAAGTGGACAGACAAGAGACCCAGTACTTC
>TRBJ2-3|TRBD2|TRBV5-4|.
CASSGGAGDTQYF
TGTGCCAGTAGCGGGGGGGCCGGAGATACGCAGTATTTT
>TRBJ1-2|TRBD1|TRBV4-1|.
CASSETQRDRVNGYTF
TGCGCCAGCAGCGAGACTCAAAGAGACAGGGTGAATGGCTACACCTTC
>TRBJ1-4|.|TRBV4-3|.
CASSQDFTGPEKLFF
TGCGCCAGCAGCCAAGATTTTACAGGCCCTGAAAAACTGTTTTTT
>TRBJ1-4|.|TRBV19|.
CASSIPRGGNEKLFF
TGTGCCAGTAGTATCCCTAGGGGCGGAAATGAAAAACTGTTTTTT
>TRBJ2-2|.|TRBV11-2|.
CASAKRATGELFF
TGTGCCAGCGCGAAACGCGCCACCGGGGAGCTGTTTTTT
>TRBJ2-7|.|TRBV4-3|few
CASSQQDSSYEQYF
TGCGCCAGCAGCCAACAGGACAGCTCCTACGAGCAGTACTTC